The T cell receptor (beta chain) described here comes from a study of blood T cell repertoires in COVID-19 (dated by TCRdb to 2018 to 2020). Broadly, across the study: Samples covering the acute and convalescent phases of COVID-19 were provided by collaborators in the United States, Italy and Spain. The prospective study material was composed of cDNA or gDNA derived from T cells, B-cell-depleted T cells, or PBMCs. The dataset comprised deeply sampled blood TCRbeta repertoires from subjects exposed to, actively infected with, or recovered from COVID-19. The repertoires were made available in a free public database intended to serve as a resource for research on the immune response to SARS-CoV-2. The samples were drawn from the first 160 participants of the ongoing ImmuneRACE study and from 1,254 subjects provided by 6 global collaborators. Sample metadata almost always included a de-identified subject ID, COVID-19 status, age in years and sex. Where available, HLA class I and class II types were obtained from metadata supplied by the sample provider rather than from assay-based typing. Broad study findings and their caveats: The quantity of clinical and demographic metadata differed by source and by participant and was supplied without curation.

The immunoSEQ Assay, a bias-controlled multiplex PCR, was used to amplify TCRbeta CDR3 regions from genomic DNA. Under the source paper's analysis protocol: The number of nucleated cells in each sample was estimated by amplification of reference gene primers within the assay. To quantify the absolute abundance of each unique TCRbeta CDR3 rearrangement, sequence reads were collapsed and filtered. For each sample, productive Simpson clonality was calculated as the square root of Simpson's diversity index over productive rearrangements. The immuneACCESS repertoire file appears here via TCRdb, limited to in-frame rearrangements. These files lack a portion of the clones; in checked studies, under half of the deficit traces to unresolved V genes, and the cause of the others is not known. D and trimming were read from the DNA, whereas the V and J calls and clone size are those reported in that table. The sample data list roughly 300,000 clones, and 70% to 90% of these were observed just once. The top ten constitute 5.5% to 7% of the sample.

Participants in the prospective study were enrolled through a virtual design, were aged about 18 to 89 years, and lived in under 25 United States geographic areas. To assign participants to cohorts, the prospective study relied on clinical history that participants themselves reported in a screening survey and a study questionnaire. ImmuneRACE Cohort 3 recovered participants were defined by two consecutive negative NP/OP PCR tests, healthcare professional clearance, or symptom resolution. Each participant in the prospective study had whole blood, serum and a nasopharyngeal or oropharyngeal swab collected by mobile phlebotomists. Participants in the prospective study had the option to provide additional blood draws and questionnaires over a 2-month period. Prospective study blood samples were shipped either frozen or at room temperature before DNA extraction. This clone was picked up a small number of times. The antigen it binds to is not known. Qualities for individual bases were not recorded, and no much larger clone is one base off.

The germline V gene sets CDR1 to MNHEY and CDR2 to SVGAGI. The CDR3, cysteine through phenylalanine, is 16 amino acids long. CDR3 DNA is the only sequence kept; it has 48 bases, read in frame from the first base. V and J lose 2 bases and 5 bases, and a span of 19 bases separates them. Sequenced input: PBMCs or T cells enriched from blood (not recorded which). This clonotype originated in a woman in her thirties who had recovered from COVID-19. The sequence links TRBV6-5 to TRBJ2-7; perhaps TRBD2 is the D gene, with 6 bases matching. The CDR3 protein sequence reads: CASSYLGLPRRNEQYF. The DNA reads as follows: TGTGCCAGCAGTTACCTCGGACTACCGCGAAGGAACGAGCAGTACTTC.